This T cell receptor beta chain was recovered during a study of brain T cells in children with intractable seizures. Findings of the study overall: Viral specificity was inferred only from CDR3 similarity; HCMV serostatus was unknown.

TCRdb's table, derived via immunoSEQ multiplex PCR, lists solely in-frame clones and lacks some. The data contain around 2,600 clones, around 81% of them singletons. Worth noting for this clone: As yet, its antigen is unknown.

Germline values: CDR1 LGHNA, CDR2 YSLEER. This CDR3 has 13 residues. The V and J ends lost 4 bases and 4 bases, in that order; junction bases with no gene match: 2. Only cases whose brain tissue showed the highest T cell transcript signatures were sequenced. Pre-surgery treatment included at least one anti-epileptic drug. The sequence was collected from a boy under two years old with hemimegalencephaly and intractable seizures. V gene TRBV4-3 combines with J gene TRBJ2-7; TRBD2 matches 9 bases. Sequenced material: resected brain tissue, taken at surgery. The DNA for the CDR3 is TGCGCCAGCAGCCCGACTAGCGGTTACGAGCAGTACTTC. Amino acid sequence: CASSPTSGYEQYF.